Listed below are T cell receptor beta chains from one sample, sequenced in a study of shared clonotypes between healthy human individuals. The data were produced by immunoSEQ multiplex PCR, yet TCRdb's version contains in-frame clones alone and is incomplete. The table lists about 1.4 million clones, about 96% of them singletons. Source material: naive CD4+ T cells sorted from blood. The origin of the receptors is a man under 40 in good health. Each CDR3 is given with its conserved first and last residue. D genes are given only for firm matches. Only part of the rows carry a size: once, few, many, or a class if the clone is expanded.

>TRBJ2-3|NA|TRBV2|NA
CASSEALALGADTQYF
TGTGCCAGCAGTGAGGCGCTAGCCCTTGGGGCAGATACGCAGTATTTT
>TRBJ1-2|NA|TRBV28|NA
CASSSPPWGMGGYTF
TGTGCCAGCAGTTCACCCCCATGGGGGATGGGGGGCTACACCTTC
>TRBJ2-1|NA|TRBV7-2|NA
CASSPSLGGFYNEQFF
TGTGCCAGCAGCCCCTCTTTGGGGGGCTTCTACAATGAGCAGTTCTTC
>TRBJ2-2|NA|TRBV10-3|NA
CAIRGGGELFF
TGTGCCATCAGAGGGGGCGGGGAGCTGTTTTTT
>TRBJ2-3|NA|TRBV9|NA
CASSVLPTDTQYF
TGTGCCAGCAGCGTCTTACCCACAGATACGCAGTATTTT
>TRBJ1-2|NA|TRBV10-1|NA
CASSESHLKRGYGYTF
TGCGCCAGCAGTGAGTCTCACCTGAAAAGGGGCTATGGCTACACCTTC
>TRBJ2-5|NA|TRBV19|TRBD2
CASSPGLAGEWETQYF
TGTGCCAGTAGTCCAGGACTAGCGGGAGAATGGGAGACCCAGTACTTC
>TRBJ2-7|NA|TRBV6-1|TRBD1
CASSEQGASEQYF
TGTGCCAGCAGTGAACAGGGGGCATCCGAGCAGTACTTC
>TRBJ2-7|NA|TRBV4-1|NA
CASSQEQGWYEQYF
TGCGCCAGCAGCCAAGAGCAGGGGTGGTACGAGCAGTACTTC
>TRBJ2-7|NA|TRBV6-5|NA
CASSRYVDRSYEQYF
TGTGCCAGCAGCCGGTACGTGGACAGATCCTACGAGCAGTACTTC
>TRBJ1-2|NA|TRBV28|NA
CATRDSNYGYTF
TGTGCCACCCGGGATTCTAACTATGGCTACACCTTC
>TRBJ1-3|NA|TRBV14|NA
CASSQDWNSHSGNTIYF
TGTGCCAGCAGCCAAGACTGGAACAGCCACTCTGGAAACACCATATATTTT
>TRBJ2-1|NA|TRBV18|NA
CASSPDPPNEQFF
TGTGCCAGCTCACCAGACCCCCCCAATGAGCAGTTCTTC
>TRBJ1-1|NA|TRBV9|TRBD1
CASSRQGADTEAFF
TGTGCCAGCAGCCGACAGGGGGCGGACACTGAAGCTTTCTTT
>TRBJ2-1|NA|TRBV5-1|TRBD2
CASSLGGSGASYNEQFF
TGCGCCAGCAGCTTGGGGGGTAGCGGGGCCTCCTACAATGAGCAGTTCTTC
>TRBJ2-7|NA|TRBV27|NA
CASSLLGANEQYF
TGTGCCAGCAGTTTATTAGGGGCCAACGAGCAGTACTTC
>TRBJ2-7|NA|TRBV6-1|NA
CASSESSYEQYF
TGTGCCAGCAGCGAGAGCTCCTACGAGCAGTACTTC
>TRBJ2-1|NA|TRBV28|TRBD2
CASSTLLAASYNEQFF
TGTGCCAGCAGTACACTACTAGCGGCCTCCTACAATGAGCAGTTCTTC
>TRBJ1-1|NA|TRBV5-1|NA
CASTRGEMKNTEAFF
TGCGCCAGCACACGGGGCGAGATGAAGAACACTGAAGCTTTCTTT
>TRBJ1-2|NA|TRBV29-1|NA
CSVGRGGDNYGYTF
TGCAGCGTGGGTCGGGGGGGCGACAACTATGGCTACACCTTC
>TRBJ2-5|NA|TRBV5-3|NA
CARRLGRETQYF
TGTGCCAGAAGATTAGGGCGGGAGACCCAGTACTTC
>TRBJ1-5|NA|TRBV6-1|NA
CASSESQFNQPQHF
TGTGCCAGCAGTGAAAGTCAGTTCAATCAGCCCCAGCATTTT
>TRBJ2-5|NA|TRBV4-1|NA
CASSPSMGVWGALDQETQYF
TGCGCCAGCAGCCCCTCGATGGGGGTGTGGGGGGCGCTGGACCAAGAGACCCAGTACTTC
>TRBJ1-5|NA|TRBV6-1|NA
CASSVFSLVQGGQPQHF
TGTGCCAGCAGTGTATTTAGTTTAGTCCAGGGAGGACAGCCCCAGCATTTT
>TRBJ2-5|NA|TRBV4-3|NA
CASSQDPFQETQYF
TGCGCCAGCAGCCAAGATCCTTTCCAAGAGACCCAGTACTTC
>TRBJ2-1|NA|TRBV5-1|TRBD1
CASSWDRGPYNEQFF
TGCGCCAGCAGCTGGGACAGGGGGCCCTACAATGAGCAGTTCTTC
>TRBJ2-2|NA|TRBV2|NA
CASRVINTGELFF
TGTGCCAGCAGGGTTATAAACACCGGGGAGCTGTTTTTT
>TRBJ1-1|NA|TRBV15|NA
CATSREEGFHTEAFF
TGTGCCACCAGCCGGGAAGAGGGGTTCCACACTGAAGCTTTCTTT
>TRBJ2-3|NA|TRBV6-5|NA
CASSYGQSTDTQYF
TGTGCCAGCAGTTACGGTCAGAGCACAGATACGCAGTATTTT
>TRBJ2-1|NA|TRBV15|NA
CATSRGGGKYNEQFF
TGTGCCACCAGCCGGGGTGGTGGGAAATACAATGAGCAGTTCTTC
>TRBJ2-5|NA|TRBV5-4|NA
CASSPTTRQDEETQYF
TGTGCCAGCAGCCCGACGACGCGACAGGACGAAGAGACCCAGTACTTC
>TRBJ1-5|NA|TRBV28|TRBD1
CASSAPGQGKHQPQHF
TGTGCCAGCAGTGCACCGGGACAGGGGAAGCATCAGCCCCAGCATTTT
>TRBJ2-5|NA|TRBV19|NA
CASSFPGGTQYF
TGTGCCAGTAGTTTCCCCGGGGGGACCCAGTACTTC
>TRBJ2-1|NA|TRBV28|TRBD2
CASSFFLLAGEVEQFF
TGTGCCAGCAGTTTCTTCTTGCTAGCGGGAGAAGTTGAGCAGTTCTTC
>TRBJ1-5|NA|TRBV6-5|TRBD1
CASRADRGPDQPQHF
TGTGCCAGCAGGGCCGACAGGGGGCCTGATCAGCCCCAGCATTTT
>TRBJ2-1|NA|TRBV18|NA
CASSPDNEQFF
TGTGCCAGCTCACCAGATAATGAGCAGTTCTTC
>TRBJ2-6|NA|TRBV7-6|TRBD1
CASSLGTGGSSGANVLTF
TGTGCCAGCAGCTTAGGGACAGGGGGATCCTCTGGGGCCAACGTCTTGACTTTC
>TRBJ2-1|NA|TRBV5-2|NA
CASSPDLGPRSYNEQFF
TGTGCCAGCAGCCCGGACCTAGGGCCCCGTTCCTACAATGAGCAGTTCTTC
>TRBJ1-1|once|TRBV5-1|NA
CASSLKTQGFGNTEAFF
TGCGCCAGCAGCTTAAAGACCCAGGGGTTCGGGAACACTGAAGCTTTCTTT
>TRBJ1-5|once|TRBV6-1|NA
CASSEAGIGANQPQHF
TGTGCCAGCAGTGAAGCGGGGATCGGGGCCAATCAGCCCCAGCATTTT
>TRBJ1-1|once|TRBV6-1|NA
CASSEIEIGAGNTEAFF
TGTGCCAGCAGTGAAATAGAAATCGGGGCGGGGAACACTGAAGCTTTCTTT
>TRBJ2-3|NA|TRBV5-6|NA
CASSTKPRSIAYTDTQYF
TGTGCCAGCAGCACTAAGCCCCGGAGTATAGCGTACACAGATACGCAGTATTTT
>TRBJ2-2|once|TRBV19|TRBD2
CASSLLAGTGELFF
TGTGCCAGTAGTTTACTAGCGGGTACCGGGGAGCTGTTTTTT
>TRBJ2-1|NA|TRBV28|TRBD2
CASNKAGGPEFF
TGTGCCAGCAATAAAGCGGGAGGGCCTGAATTCTTC
>TRBJ2-3|NA|TRBV5-1|NA
CASSLSGDTQYF
TGCGCCAGCAGCTTGTCTGGAGATACGCAGTATTTT
>TRBJ2-3|NA|TRBV6-5|TRBD2
CASNDAGAGADTQYF
TGTGCCAGCAATGACGCGGGAGCGGGCGCAGATACGCAGTATTTT
>TRBJ2-1|NA|TRBV18|TRBD2
CASTPTSGSYNEQFF
TGTGCCAGCACACCGACTAGCGGGTCCTACAATGAGCAGTTCTTC
>TRBJ2-1|NA|TRBV27|NA
CASSLQGTSGNEQFF
TGTGCCAGCAGTTTACAGGGTACTTCGGGCAATGAGCAGTTCTTC
>TRBJ2-1|NA|TRBV18|NA
CASSSETIEQFF
TGTGCCAGCTCATCTGAGACTATCGAGCAGTTCTTC
>TRBJ2-6|NA|TRBV2|TRBD2
CASSVFRTSGVSGANVLTF
TGTGCCAGCAGTGTTTTCAGGACTAGCGGCGTCTCTGGGGCCAACGTCCTGACTTTC
>TRBJ2-7|NA|TRBV7-6|NA
CASSLAPGVSYEQYF
TGTGCCAGCAGCTTAGCCCCCGGTGTCTCCTACGAGCAGTACTTC
>TRBJ2-1|once|TRBV7-3|NA
CASSAPGAGNEQFF
TGTGCCAGCAGCGCCCCAGGGGCTGGCAATGAGCAGTTCTTC
>TRBJ2-7|NA|TRBV30|TRBD1
CAWSLARTGFNEQYF
TGTGCCTGGAGTCTGGCTAGGACAGGTTTTAACGAGCAGTACTTC
>TRBJ2-5|NA|TRBV7-9|NA
CASRGDKTQYF
TGTGCCAGCAGGGGGGATAAGACCCAGTACTTC
>TRBJ2-7|NA|TRBV7-9|TRBD2
CASSFGTSGTTSYEQYF
TGTGCCAGCAGCTTCGGGACTAGCGGGACGACCTCCTACGAGCAGTACTTC